This T cell receptor beta chain was found in a study of OX40 agonist ivuxolimab in advanced cancers. Study-level information: Ivuxolimab, an antibody that agonizes OX40 (CD134), was administered to the patients. Study outcomes and limitations: At doses 0.1 to 3.0 mg/kg, CD4+ and CD8+ clones expanded.

The table came from immunoSEQ multiplex PCR; TCRdb's copy has only in-frame clones and leaves some out. The repertoire has approximately 72,000 clones, 84% of them found once; the top ten carry around 0.78%. With respect to this clone: Its antigen is currently unknown.

The TCR comes from an adult with an advanced solid tumor such as melanoma, head and neck, liver or kidney cancer. Material: CD4+ or CD8+ T cells sorted from blood, obtained in a trial of the OX40 agonist ivuxolimab.

The CDR3 is CASSYSRTHGTGELFF. The CDR3 DNA is TGTGCCAGCAGTTATTCCCGGACCCACGGCACCGGGGAGCTGTTTTTT. This chain links TRBV6-5 with TRBJ2-2; D not resolved. Germline V gives CDR1 MNHEY, CDR2 SVGAGI. The CDR3 covers 16 residues. V was pared by 3 bases and J by 4 bases, with 15 bases between.